These T cell receptor beta chains were read from a single sample in a study of cytomegalovirus exposure and HLA in healthy donors. Measured with immunoSEQ multiplex PCR; TCRdb has only the in-frame clones, and not every one. The sample carries fewer than 110,000 clones, around 77% recorded once. Sequencing input: PBMCs. Receptors were obtained from a man between 50 and 59 years old in good health and CMV-seropositive. Both conserved end residues are part of each CDR3. The order of the fields is D gene, J gene, CDR3 length, V gene, clone size, CDR3 protein, CDR3 DNA. The D gene is left open where the match is weak. Rows give clone size only sometimes, using once, few, many, or a class for an expanded clone.

d_call: TRBD2
j_call: TRBJ2-7
cdr3_length: 13
v_call: TRBV6-5
clone_size: NA
cdr3_aa: CASTGTTSCEQYF
cdr3_nt: TGTGCCAGCACCGGGACTACATCCTGCGAGCAGTACTTC

d_call: NA
j_call: TRBJ1-2
cdr3_length: 15
v_call: TRBV7-9
clone_size: few
cdr3_aa: CASSFTGTPTYGYTF
cdr3_nt: TGTGCCAGCAGTTTCACCGGGACACCGACCTATGGCTACACCTTC

d_call: TRBD2
j_call: TRBJ2-2
cdr3_length: 18
v_call: TRBV7-9
clone_size: few
cdr3_aa: CASSPKIRLAGITGELFF
cdr3_nt: TGTGCCAGCAGCCCCAAAATAAGACTAGCGGGGATAACCGGGGAGCTGTTTTTT

d_call: NA
j_call: TRBJ2-5
cdr3_length: 13
v_call: TRBV28
clone_size: NA
cdr3_aa: CASGSSSRETQYF
cdr3_nt: TGTGCCAGCGGGTCTAGCTCTCGAGAGACCCAGTACTTC

d_call: NA
j_call: TRBJ2-3
cdr3_length: 15
v_call: TRBV4-1
clone_size: NA
cdr3_aa: CASSQVQGFTDTQYF
cdr3_nt: TGCGCCAGCAGCCAAGTCCAGGGTTTTACAGATACGCAGTATTTT

d_call: NA
j_call: TRBJ2-3
cdr3_length: 15
v_call: TRBV5-4
clone_size: NA
cdr3_aa: CASSRGQRGTDTQYF
cdr3_nt: TGTGCCAGCAGCCGTGGACAGAGAGGCACAGATACGCAGTATTTT

d_call: TRBD2
j_call: TRBJ2-1
cdr3_length: 14
v_call: TRBV29-1
clone_size: NA
cdr3_aa: CSSQGLVPTNEQFF
cdr3_nt: TGCAGCTCACAGGGACTAGTCCCCACCAATGAGCAGTTCTTC

d_call: NA
j_call: TRBJ2-3
cdr3_length: 15
v_call: TRBV7-3
clone_size: NA
cdr3_aa: CASSSRPGGTDTQYF
cdr3_nt: TGTGCCAGCAGTTCCCGCCCGGGGGGCACAGATACGCAGTATTTT

d_call: TRBD1
j_call: TRBJ1-1
cdr3_length: 12
v_call: TRBV29-1
clone_size: once
cdr3_aa: CSVDRENTEAFF
cdr3_nt: TGCAGCGTCGACAGGGAAAACACTGAAGCTTTCTTT

d_call: NA
j_call: TRBJ1-2
cdr3_length: 13
v_call: TRBV30
clone_size: once
cdr3_aa: CAWSQGNGYGYTF
cdr3_nt: TGTGCCTGGAGTCAGGGGAACGGCTATGGCTACACCTTC

d_call: TRBD1
j_call: TRBJ2-1
cdr3_length: 16
v_call: TRBV9
clone_size: few
cdr3_aa: CASSPHDRGSYNEQFF
cdr3_nt: TGTGCCAGCAGCCCCCATGACAGGGGGTCCTACAATGAGCAGTTCTTC

d_call: TRBD1
j_call: TRBJ2-3
cdr3_length: 15
v_call: TRBV5-5
clone_size: few
cdr3_aa: CASSLGQLSTDTQYF
cdr3_nt: TGTGCCAGCAGTCTGGGACAGCTTAGCACAGATACGCAGTATTTT

d_call: NA
j_call: TRBJ1-1
cdr3_length: 17
v_call: TRBV7-3
clone_size: NA
cdr3_aa: CASSPGGGLRLNTEAFF
cdr3_nt: TGTGCCAGCAGCCCCGGCGGGGGGTTGAGATTGAACACTGAAGCTTTCTTT

d_call: TRBD1
j_call: TRBJ1-1
cdr3_length: 14
v_call: TRBV10-1
clone_size: NA
cdr3_aa: CASSVSGGDTEAFF
cdr3_nt: TGCGCCAGCAGTGTATCAGGGGGCGACACTGAAGCTTTCTTT

d_call: NA
j_call: TRBJ1-5
cdr3_length: 13
v_call: TRBV11-1
clone_size: few
cdr3_aa: CASSLAPSQPQHF
cdr3_nt: TGTGCCAGCAGCTTAGCGCCTAGTCAGCCCCAGCATTTT

d_call: NA
j_call: TRBJ2-1
cdr3_length: 15
v_call: TRBV7-2
clone_size: NA
cdr3_aa: CASNQPGRENNEQFF
cdr3_nt: TGTGCCAGCAACCAACCGGGACGGGAGAACAATGAGCAGTTCTTC

d_call: NA
j_call: TRBJ1-1
cdr3_length: 14
v_call: TRBV30
clone_size: NA
cdr3_aa: CAWSPGFANTEAFF
cdr3_nt: TGTGCCTGGAGCCCGGGATTCGCGAACACTGAAGCTTTCTTT

d_call: NA
j_call: TRBJ1-1
cdr3_length: 13
v_call: TRBV6-6
clone_size: NA
cdr3_aa: CASNNPGGTEAFF
cdr3_nt: TGTGCCAGCAATAACCCTGGGGGGACTGAAGCTTTCTTT

d_call: NA
j_call: TRBJ1-3
cdr3_length: 15
v_call: TRBV10-3
clone_size: NA
cdr3_aa: CAISEGGNSGNTIYF
cdr3_nt: TGTGCCATCAGTGAGGGAGGTAACTCTGGAAACACCATATATTTT

d_call: NA
j_call: TRBJ2-6
cdr3_length: 18
v_call: TRBV28
clone_size: NA
cdr3_aa: CASRTFTGRGSGANVLTF
cdr3_nt: TGTGCCAGCAGGACCTTCACAGGGCGAGGCTCTGGGGCCAACGTCCTGACTTTC

d_call: NA
j_call: TRBJ1-2
cdr3_length: 16
v_call: TRBV27
clone_size: NA
cdr3_aa: CASSLSGDIPTGGYTF
cdr3_nt: TGTGCCAGCAGTTTATCCGGGGACATCCCAACTGGGGGCTACACCTTC

d_call: NA
j_call: TRBJ2-7
cdr3_length: 13
v_call: TRBV7-9
clone_size: NA
cdr3_aa: CASSLWGDDEQYF
cdr3_nt: TGTGCCAGCAGCTTATGGGGGGACGACGAGCAGTACTTC

d_call: TRBD1
j_call: TRBJ1-2
cdr3_length: 13
v_call: TRBV30
clone_size: once
cdr3_aa: CAWSQQGAYGYTF
cdr3_nt: TGTGCCTGGAGCCAACAGGGGGCGTATGGCTACACCTTC

d_call: NA
j_call: TRBJ2-1
cdr3_length: 13
v_call: TRBV7-8
clone_size: few
cdr3_aa: CASSPGQVNEQFF
cdr3_nt: TGTGCCAGCAGCCCTGGCCAGGTTAATGAGCAGTTCTTC

d_call: NA
j_call: TRBJ2-1
cdr3_length: 14
v_call: TRBV11-2
clone_size: once
cdr3_aa: CASSLAGEYNEQFF
cdr3_nt: TGTGCCAGCAGCTTAGCGGGAGAATACAATGAGCAGTTCTTC

d_call: TRBD1
j_call: TRBJ2-7
cdr3_length: 15
v_call: TRBV5-1
clone_size: few
cdr3_aa: CASSSSGTGGSEQYF
cdr3_nt: TGCGCCAGCAGCTCGTCTGGGACAGGGGGTAGCGAGCAGTACTTC

d_call: TRBD1
j_call: TRBJ1-1
cdr3_length: 16
v_call: TRBV6-5
clone_size: NA
cdr3_aa: CASSSSDRAKAGEAFF
cdr3_nt: TGTGCCAGCAGTTCCTCGGACAGGGCCAAGGCGGGTGAAGCTTTCTTT

d_call: NA
j_call: TRBJ1-4
cdr3_length: 12
v_call: TRBV6-1
clone_size: NA
cdr3_aa: CASSEKGTKLFF
cdr3_nt: TGTGCCAGCAGTGAGAAAGGGACTAAACTGTTTTTT

d_call: NA
j_call: TRBJ2-7
cdr3_length: 15
v_call: TRBV4-3
clone_size: once
cdr3_aa: CASSQDFRRAGEQYF
cdr3_nt: TGCGCCAGCAGCCAAGATTTCCGGAGGGCGGGCGAGCAGTACTTC

d_call: TRBD1
j_call: TRBJ1-5
cdr3_length: 14
v_call: TRBV10-3
clone_size: NA
cdr3_aa: CASQRTGGNQPQHF
cdr3_nt: TGTGCCAGCCAGCGGACAGGGGGTAATCAGCCCCAGCATTTT

d_call: NA
j_call: TRBJ1-1
cdr3_length: 13
v_call: TRBV19
clone_size: NA
cdr3_aa: CASSIDEGQRAFF
cdr3_nt: TGTGCCAGTAGTATAGATGAGGGACAAAGAGCTTTCTTT

d_call: NA
j_call: TRBJ2-7
cdr3_length: 11
v_call: TRBV7-2
clone_size: once
cdr3_aa: CAREEGSEQYF
cdr3_nt: TGTGCCAGAGAGGAGGGTAGTGAGCAGTACTTC

d_call: NA
j_call: TRBJ1-5
cdr3_length: 15
v_call: TRBV18
clone_size: NA
cdr3_aa: CASSPTNHGRQPQHF
cdr3_nt: TGTGCCAGCTCACCGACTAACCACGGGCGTCAGCCCCAGCATTTT

d_call: TRBD1
j_call: TRBJ2-7
cdr3_length: 15
v_call: TRBV7-2
clone_size: few
cdr3_aa: CASSQDDRGSYEQYF
cdr3_nt: TGCGCCAGCAGCCAGGACGACAGGGGTTCCTACGAGCAGTACTTC

d_call: TRBD1
j_call: TRBJ2-2
cdr3_length: 14
v_call: TRBV6-1
clone_size: NA
cdr3_aa: CASRDRVLTGELFF
cdr3_nt: TGTGCCAGCAGGGACAGGGTATTAACCGGGGAGCTGTTTTTT

d_call: TRBD2
j_call: TRBJ2-1
cdr3_length: 15
v_call: TRBV7-9
clone_size: NA
cdr3_aa: CSSSLASGSRNEQFF
cdr3_nt: TGTTCCAGCAGCTTAGCTAGCGGGAGTAGGAATGAGCAGTTCTTC

d_call: TRBD2
j_call: TRBJ2-1
cdr3_length: 16
v_call: TRBV30
clone_size: NA
cdr3_aa: CAWTAGIAGGVGEQFF
cdr3_nt: TGTGCCTGGACCGCGGGGATAGCGGGAGGGGTCGGTGAGCAGTTCTTC

d_call: TRBD2
j_call: TRBJ2-7
cdr3_length: 16
v_call: TRBV15
clone_size: NA
cdr3_aa: CATSPGGTSGLYEQYF
cdr3_nt: TGTGCCACCAGCCCTGGGGGGACTAGCGGGCTCTACGAGCAGTACTTC

d_call: NA
j_call: TRBJ2-3
cdr3_length: 15
v_call: TRBV27
clone_size: NA
cdr3_aa: CASSPTTRFTDTQYF
cdr3_nt: TGTGCCAGCAGTCCGACGACTAGATTCACAGATACGCAGTATTTT

d_call: TRBD1
j_call: TRBJ2-5
cdr3_length: 15
v_call: TRBV7-2
clone_size: NA
cdr3_aa: CASSLADRDGETQYF
cdr3_nt: TGTGCCAGCAGCTTAGCTGACAGGGACGGAGAGACCCAGTACTTC

d_call: TRBD1
j_call: TRBJ1-2
cdr3_length: 11
v_call: TRBV29-1
clone_size: NA
cdr3_aa: CSVPGGRGYTF
cdr3_nt: TGCAGCGTACCAGGGGGCCGTGGCTACACCTTC

d_call: NA
j_call: TRBJ1-3
cdr3_length: 14
v_call: TRBV6-6
clone_size: few
cdr3_aa: CASSFSIQGNTIYF
cdr3_nt: TGTGCCAGCAGTTTTTCAATACAGGGAAACACCATATATTTT

d_call: TRBD1
j_call: TRBJ1-5
cdr3_length: 15
v_call: TRBV10-3
clone_size: NA
cdr3_aa: CATRDSNGSNQPQHF
cdr3_nt: TGTGCCACCCGGGACAGCAACGGAAGCAATCAGCCCCAGCATTTT

d_call: NA
j_call: TRBJ1-1
cdr3_length: 15
v_call: TRBV28
clone_size: NA
cdr3_aa: CASSASGFMNTEAFF
cdr3_nt: TGTGCCAGCAGTGCCTCGGGGTTTATGAACACTGAAGCTTTCTTT

d_call: TRBD1
j_call: TRBJ2-1
cdr3_length: 15
v_call: TRBV19
clone_size: few
cdr3_aa: CASSRTGDIYNEQFF
cdr3_nt: TGTGCCAGTAGTAGGACAGGGGATATCTACAATGAGCAGTTCTTC

d_call: NA
j_call: TRBJ2-4
cdr3_length: 14
v_call: TRBV6-5
clone_size: few
cdr3_aa: CASSYGTGSYIQYF
cdr3_nt: TGTGCCAGCAGTTACGGAACCGGGAGTTACATTCAGTACTTC

d_call: NA
j_call: TRBJ2-7
cdr3_length: 17
v_call: TRBV10-1
clone_size: NA
cdr3_aa: CASTPLTPRWSSYEQYF
cdr3_nt: TGCGCCAGCACTCCCTTGACCCCCAGATGGAGCTCCTACGAGCAGTACTTC

d_call: NA
j_call: TRBJ2-3
cdr3_length: 13
v_call: TRBV27
clone_size: NA
cdr3_aa: CASSLRQADTQYF
cdr3_nt: TGTGCCAGCAGTTTACGGCAGGCAGATACGCAGTATTTT

d_call: TRBD2
j_call: TRBJ2-5
cdr3_length: 16
v_call: TRBV15
clone_size: NA
cdr3_aa: CATSRGTSGGEETQYF
cdr3_nt: TGTGCCACCAGCAGAGGGACTAGCGGGGGTGAAGAGACCCAGTACTTC

d_call: TRBD1
j_call: TRBJ2-7
cdr3_length: 16
v_call: TRBV5-8
clone_size: NA
cdr3_aa: CASSSPRGAAGGEQYF
cdr3_nt: TGTGCCAGCAGCTCACCCCGTGGCGCGGCAGGGGGCGAGCAGTACTTC

d_call: NA
j_call: TRBJ2-7
cdr3_length: 13
v_call: TRBV11-2
clone_size: NA
cdr3_aa: CASSFRRGYEQYF
cdr3_nt: TGTGCCAGCAGCTTCCGTCGAGGGTACGAGCAGTACTTC

d_call: TRBD1
j_call: TRBJ2-3
cdr3_length: 14
v_call: TRBV11-3
clone_size: NA
cdr3_aa: CASSDRGDTDTQYF
cdr3_nt: TGTGCCAGCAGCGACAGGGGTGACACAGATACGCAGTATTTT

d_call: TRBD2
j_call: TRBJ2-2
cdr3_length: 15
v_call: TRBV5-1
clone_size: NA
cdr3_aa: CASSPGLEYSGELFF
cdr3_nt: TGCGCCAGCAGCCCGGGACTAGAATATTCCGGGGAGCTGTTTTTT

d_call: NA
j_call: TRBJ2-3
cdr3_length: 15
v_call: TRBV5-7
clone_size: NA
cdr3_aa: CASTMGRLSTDTQYF
cdr3_nt: TGTGCCAGCACCATGGGGCGGCTAAGCACAGATACGCAGTATTTT

d_call: TRBD2
j_call: TRBJ2-1
cdr3_length: 18
v_call: TRBV2
clone_size: NA
cdr3_aa: CASSGWTSGTYSYNEQFF
cdr3_nt: TGTGCCAGCAGTGGCTGGACTAGCGGGACCTACTCCTACAATGAGCAGTTCTTC